A few counts support the clone carrying this T cell receptor beta chain. The sample originates from a study of OX40 agonist ivuxolimab in advanced cancers. About the study: Averaging 60 years in age, with a range of roughly 20 to 90, the cohort was 82.7% male.

The timepoints at which blood was sampled were baseline, cycle 4 day 1, and cycle 7 day 1. Sequencing was performed with immunoSEQ multiplex PCR; in TCRdb, only in-frame clones are kept and a portion is missing. The data contain about 82,000 clones, approximately 87% of them singletons. V gave up 5 bases and J gave up 4 bases, with 14 bases separating them. This CDR3 region has 14 residues. Per germline, CDR1 SNHLY and CDR2 FYNNEI. V and J are TRBV2 and TRBJ1-1; no definite D call. Sequencing used CD4+ or CD8+ T cells sorted from blood, obtained in a trial of the OX40 agonist ivuxolimab. The receptor's source is an adult with an advanced solid tumor such as melanoma, head and neck, liver or kidney cancer. The CDR3 bases are TGTGCCAGCAGTTCCTACACCCCTGGCACTGAAGCTTTCTTT. This codes for CASSSYTPGTEAFF.